The clone carrying this T cell receptor beta chain showed up many times. The data are from a study of T cells in Graves' hyperthyroidism and ophthalmopathy. Using RNA transcripts as the source, TCR beta CDR3 regions were amplified. First-round RT-PCR of the TCR CDR3 relied on the HTBI primer set. Using its own MiXCR run on the multiplex PCR reads, TCRdb lists one record per CDR3 protein. The sample shows hundreds of thousands of distinct CDR3 sequences, 13% to 15% of them seen only once. V was pared by 3 bases and J by 4 bases, with 12 bases between. CDR3 length: 14 residues. The chain has TRBV12-3 or TRBV12-4 and TRBJ1-2, with D possibly matching TRBD1 (5 bases). Sequencing was done on a sample of blood. The TCR was taken from a woman aged 18-35 years with Graves' hyperthyroidism. This chain's CDR3 is CASSLIGDSYGYTF. CDR3 in DNA: TGTGCCAGCAGTTTGATCGGCGACAGCTATGGCTACACCTTC.